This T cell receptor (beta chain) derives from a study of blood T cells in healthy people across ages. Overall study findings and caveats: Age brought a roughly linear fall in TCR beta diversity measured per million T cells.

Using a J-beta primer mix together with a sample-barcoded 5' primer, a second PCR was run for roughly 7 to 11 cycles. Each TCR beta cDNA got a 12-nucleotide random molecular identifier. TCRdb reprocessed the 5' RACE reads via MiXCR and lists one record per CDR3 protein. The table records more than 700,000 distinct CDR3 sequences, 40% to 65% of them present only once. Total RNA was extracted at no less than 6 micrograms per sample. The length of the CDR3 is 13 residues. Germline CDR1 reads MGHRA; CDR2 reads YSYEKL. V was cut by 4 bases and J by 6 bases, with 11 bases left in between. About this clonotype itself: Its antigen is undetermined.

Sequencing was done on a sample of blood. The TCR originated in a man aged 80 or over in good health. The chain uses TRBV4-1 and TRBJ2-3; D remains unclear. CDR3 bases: TGCGCCAGCAGCCGCCAAGGGTGGGATACGCAGTATTTT. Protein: CASSRQGWDTQYF.